This entry describes one T cell receptor (beta chain). Its specificity is not known. This sample stems from a study of blood T cells in healthy people across ages. Study details: Template switching captured about one barcoded beta molecule per two T cells.

A second PCR of 7 to 11 cycles used a sample-barcoded 5' primer and a J-beta primer mix. All cDNA molecules were each tagged by a template-switch adaptor with 12 random nucleotides. TCRdb redid the calling of the 5' RACE reads with MiXCR, one entry per CDR3 protein. Counted here are roughly 2 million distinct CDR3 sequences, 49% occurring once; the ten biggest clones make up around 2.1%. Points from the study as a whole: A roughly linear fall in TCR beta diversity per million T cells was seen with increasing age.

CDR1 and CDR2 from the germline V gene are LNHDA and SQIVND (reference sequence). The CDR3 contains 15 residues. The ends were cut back, 2 bases at V and 4 bases at J, with 14 bases in the middle. Sequencing was performed on blood. The chain carries TRBV19 and TRBJ1-2, with D hard to call. This clonotype was sampled from a woman between 40 and 50 years old in good health. Here the CDR3 DNA reads TGTGCCAGTAGTATAACTGCATCCAAGAGCTATGGCTACACCTTC. This gives the protein CASSITASKSYGYTF. The complete variable domain, with remaining parts taken from reference TRBV19 and TRBJ1-2, reads DGGITQSPKYLFRKEGQNVTLSCEQNLNHDAMYWYRQDPGQGLRLIYYSQIVNDFQKGDIAEGYSVSREKKESFPLTVTSAQKNPTAFYLCASSITASKSYGYTFGSGTRLTVV.